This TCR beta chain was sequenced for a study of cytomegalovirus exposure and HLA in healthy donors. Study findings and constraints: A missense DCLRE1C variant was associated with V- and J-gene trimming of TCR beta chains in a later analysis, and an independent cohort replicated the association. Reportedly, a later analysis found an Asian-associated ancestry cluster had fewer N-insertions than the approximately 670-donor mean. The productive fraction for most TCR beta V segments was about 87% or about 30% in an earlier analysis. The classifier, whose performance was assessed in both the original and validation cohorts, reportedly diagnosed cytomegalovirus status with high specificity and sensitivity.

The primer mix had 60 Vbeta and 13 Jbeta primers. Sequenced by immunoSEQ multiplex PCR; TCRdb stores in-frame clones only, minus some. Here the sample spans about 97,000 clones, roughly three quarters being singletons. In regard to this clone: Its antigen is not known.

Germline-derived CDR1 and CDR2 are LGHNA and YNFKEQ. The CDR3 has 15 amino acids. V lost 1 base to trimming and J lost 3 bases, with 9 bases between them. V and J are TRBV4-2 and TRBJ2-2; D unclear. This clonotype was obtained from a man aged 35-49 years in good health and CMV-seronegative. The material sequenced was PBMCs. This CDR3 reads CASSQALGYTGELFF. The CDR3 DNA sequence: TGTGCCAGCAGCCAAGCTCTCGGGTACACCGGGGAGCTGTTTTTT.